This T cell receptor beta chain was identified in a study of T cell responses to AZD1222 COVID-19 vaccine. Study background: Second doses at about 4 or about 12 weeks were pooled. Study conclusions and caveats: Spike-wide vaccine-associated CD4 TCRs dominated at 160-218 and 743-854.

Profiling relied on immunoSEQ multiplex PCR, and the TCRdb table lists in-frame clones only, not all of them. Among 150,000 to 180,000 clones listed, just over 90% were seen once. Regarding this clone: As yet, its antigen is unknown.

CDR1 LGHDT and CDR2 YNNKEL come from the germline V gene (reference sequence). Trimming removed 0 bases at V and 3 bases at J, with 14 bases between. This CDR3 is 16 amino acids long. The sequences come from peripheral blood, collected on day 0 of AZD1222 vaccination. This TCR was recovered from an adult in good health. The chain joins TRBV3-1 (or the pseudogene TRBV3-2) to TRBJ1-1, with D hard to call. CDR3 sequence (DNA): TGTGCCAGCAGCCAAGATAGACGGGCCTCGGACACTGAAGCTTTCTTT. Protein product: CASSQDRRASDTEAFF.